Following are 25 T cell receptor beta chains from one sample sequenced in a study of shared clonotypes between healthy human individuals. Produced via immunoSEQ multiplex PCR; TCRdb's table is partial and in-frame only. The sample contains about 2.3 million clones, just over 90% of which appear only once. Specimen: naive CD4+ T cells from PBMCs. Subset specified: CD45RA+ positively selected. These receptors originate from a man younger than 35 in good health. Some clones in this sample may be carry-over from other donors' samples.

V is TRBV18 and J is TRBJ1-5; no clear D gene. Germline CDR1 KGHSH, CDR2 LQKENI. The CDR3 contains 15 residues. Trimming cost V 5 bases and J 0 bases, with 11 bases left between them. CDR3 nucleotide sequence: TGTGCCAGCTCAGCAGAGTCGGCTAGCAATCAGCCCCAGCATTTT. This translates into CASSAESASNQPQHF.

The chain recombines TRBV7-2 with TRBJ1-5; D unclear. The CDR3 extends over 16 amino acids. The V gene lost 4 bases and the J gene lost 7 bases, with 20 bases spanning the gap. Germline V CDR1 and CDR2: SGHTA, FQGNSA. The CDR3 nucleotides are TGTGCCAGCAGCTCGATAGCGCGGGTCGGGAGGCAGCCCCAGCATTTT. It specifies CASSSIARVGRQPQHF. The whole variable domain, remainder taken from reference TRBV7-2 and TRBJ1-5, is GAGVSQSPSNKVTEKGKDVELRCDPISGHTALYWYRQSLGQGLEFLIYFQGNSAPDKSGLPSDRFSAERTGGSVSTLTIQRTQQEDSAVYLCASSSIARVGRQPQHFGDGTRLSIL.

Details on this clone: This same CDR3 is encoded by further DNA sequences in the sample. The rearrangement links TRBV5-1 to TRBJ1-1; D ambiguous. Trimming cost V 3 bases and J 1 base, with 4 bases left between them. The CDR3 runs 12 residues. Per germline, CDR1 SGHRS and CDR2 YFSETQ. The CDR3 protein is CASSSKNTEAFF. The CDR3, as DNA: TGCGCCAGCAGCTCGAAGAACACTGAAGCTTTCTTT.

The V and J genes are TRBV5-1 and TRBJ2-3, with D possibly being TRBD1 or TRBD2 (5 bases each). Germline CDR1 and CDR2: SGHRS and YFSETQ. This CDR3 contains 15 residues. With 4 bases removed from V and 7 bases from J, the gap between germline ends came to 19 bases. The CDR3 nucleotides read TGCGCCAGCAGCCCAAACCCGGACGGGGCATATACGCAGTATTTT. It codes for CASSPNPDGAYTQYF.

This chain uses TRBV5-5 with TRBJ1-5; tentatively, D is TRBD1 (5 bases). The CDR3 contains 16 residues. Germline-derived CDR1 and CDR2 are SGHKS and YYEKEE (reference sequence). Deletions cut 5 bases from V and 1 base from J, with 16 bases between. CDR3 DNA sequence: TGTGCCAGCAGGCAAAGGCTGGGGGGGAGCAATCAGCCCCAGCATTTT. Translated, it gives CASRQRLGGSNQPQHF.

This clone was picked up a small number of times. This chain connects TRBV10-1 to TRBJ1-1; the D gene is possibly TRBD1 (5 bases). This CDR3 region has 13 residues. Per germline, CDR1 WNHNN and CDR2 SYGVQD (reference sequence). Trimming stripped 4 bases from V and 3 bases from J, with 9 bases between. CDR3 protein: CASSGGGDTEAFF. The DNA for the CDR3 is TGCGCCAGCAGTGGGGGAGGGGACACTGAAGCTTTCTTT.

The genes are TRBV20-1 and TRBJ2-5, with D unresolved. Germline assignment: CDR1 DFQATT and CDR2 SNEGSKA (reference sequence). This CDR3 region has 11 residues. Trimming took 0 bases from V and 11 from J, leaving 10 bases between them. This CDR3 is CSARDRLVQYF. As DNA, the CDR3 is TGCAGTGCTAGAGACCGGTTGGTTCAGTACTTC.

V is TRBV5-5 and J is TRBJ1-2; possibly TRBD1 for D (5 bases). Trimming stripped 0 bases from V and 3 bases from J, with 24 bases between. Looked up from germline, CDR1 is SGHKS and CDR2 is YYEKEE (reference sequence). The CDR3 covers 19 residues. The CDR3 here is CASSLGPGARRSGDYGYTF. CDR3 bases: TGTGCCAGCAGCTTGGGCCCCGGGGCCCGCAGGTCCGGAGACTATGGCTACACCTTC.

This clone was counted between two and nine times. The V gene is TRBV5-6, the J gene TRBJ1-4, with 7 bases identical to TRBD1. J gave up 6 bases and V 2 bases, and 16 bases lay outside the gene matches. The CDR3 extends over 18 amino acids. CDR1 is SGHDT, CDR2 YYEEEE, per germline. The CDR3 DNA is TGTGCCAGCAGCTTTAATACAGGGGTCCCAAGGGAGGATGAAAAACTGTTTTTT. It encodes CASSFNTGVPREDEKLFF.

This clone was detected only a few times. The J gene is TRBJ1-1, the V gene TRBV5-1; possibly TRBD1 for D (6 bases). V was clipped by 1 base and J by 6 bases, with 13 bases between them. Germline lookup yields CDR1 SGHRS and CDR2 YFSETQ. This CDR3 is built from 14 residues. The CDR3 DNA reads as TGCGCCAGCAGCTTGCGGGGGGCAGATCCTGAAGCTTTCTTT. Translating it yields CASSLRGADPEAFF.

The rearrangement links TRBV28 to TRBJ1-1, with TRBD1 matching 7 bases. The CDR3 totals 14 residues. J gave up 1 base and V 7 bases, and 6 bases lay outside the gene matches. Germline loops: CDR1 MDHEN, CDR2 SYDVKM. CDR3 sequence reads: CASNTGASNTEAFF. DNA for the CDR3: TGTGCCAGCAATACAGGGGCCTCGAACACTGAAGCTTTCTTT. The full variable domain, its missing parts supplied by reference TRBV28 and TRBJ1-1, is DVKVTQSSRYLVKRTGEKVFLECVQDMDHENMFWYRQDPGLGLRLIYFSYDVKMKEKGDIPEGYSVSREKKERFSLILESASTNQTSMYLCASNTGASNTEAFFGQGTRLTVV.

The chain couples TRBV2 to TRBJ2-1, with TRBD2 as a possible D gene (7 bases). Trimming shortened V by 4 bases and J by 5 bases, and 21 bases separated the two germline ends. Germline loops: CDR1 SNHLY, CDR2 FYNNEI. The CDR3 consists of 17 residues. The chain's CDR3 is CASSGRRSGGGDNEQFF. CDR3 in DNA: TGTGCCAGCAGTGGACGCCGGTCGGGGGGCGGAGACAATGAGCAGTTCTTC.

The rearrangement uses TRBV7-9 and TRBJ2-1; 12 bases match TRBD2. The J segment lost 6 bases and the V segment lost 4 bases, leaving 10 bases of the junction unmatched. The CDR3 sequence is 17 residues long. CDR1 and CDR2 (germline): SEHNR, FQNEAQ (reference sequence). The CDR3 nucleotides read TGTGCCAGCAGCTCCCAACTTCTAGCGGGAGGGCCCAATGAGCAGTTCTTC. It codes for CASSSQLLAGGPNEQFF. The full variable domain, completed using reference TRBV7-9 and TRBJ2-1, is DTGVSQNPRHKITKRGQNVTFRCDPISEHNRLYWYRQTLGQGPEFLTYFQNEAQLEKSRLLSDRFSAERPKGSFSTLEIQRTEQGDSAMYLCASSSQLLAGGPNEQFFGPGTRLTVL.

The chain uses TRBV5-1 and TRBJ2-2, with 12 bases lining up with TRBD1. This CDR3 has 16 amino acids. V trimming: 6 bases; J trimming: 5 bases; junction bases outside the gene matches: 8. Germline V CDR1 and CDR2: SGHRS, YFSETQ. CDR3 loop: CASTSQGQGATGELFF. DNA for the CDR3: TGCGCCAGCACCTCTCAGGGACAGGGGGCTACCGGGGAGCTGTTTTTT.

The J gene is TRBJ2-3, the V gene TRBV28, with 12 bases fitting TRBD2. V trimming: 5 bases; J trimming: 4 bases; junction bases outside the gene matches: 13. This CDR3 spans 18 amino acids. Germline V CDR1 and CDR2: MDHEN, SYDVKM. The CDR3 DNA sequence: TGTGCCAGCAGTGAATCGACTAGCGGGGGAGGACCCGCAGATACGCAGTATTTT. Its protein product is CASSESTSGGGPADTQYF. The whole variable domain, remainder taken from reference TRBV28 and TRBJ2-3, is DVKVTQSSRYLVKRTGEKVFLECVQDMDHENMFWYRQDPGLGLRLIYFSYDVKMKEKGDIPEGYSVSREKKERFSLILESASTNQTSMYLCASSESTSGGGPADTQYFGPGTRLTVL.

The chain has TRBV4-1 and TRBJ1-5; D unclear. The CDR3 sequence is 14 residues long. The germline V gene encodes CDR1 MGHRA and CDR2 YSYEKL. V was shortened by 1 base and J by 5 bases, with 9 bases between the two germline ends. The CDR3 coding sequence is TGCGCCAGCAGCCAAGTAAGGTCCGATCAGCCCCAGCATTTT. This translates into CASSQVRSDQPQHF.

DNA of the CDR3: TGTGCCAGCTCCCGGGGACTAGCGGGCCACGGGGAGCTGTTTTTT. Its translation is CASSRGLAGHGELFF. J is TRBJ2-2 and V is TRBV11-1; 12 nucleotides agree with TRBD2. This CDR3 spans 15 amino acids. Germline V CDR1 and CDR2: SGHAT, FQDESV (reference sequence). After removal of 8 bases from V and 7 bases from J, the junction contained 8 bases not matched to a gene.

V usage is TRBV28 and J usage is TRBJ1-2, with a tentative D call TRBD1 (5 bases). V lost 5 bases, J lost 7 bases, and 20 bases lay in between. Germline V gene data show CDR1 as MDHEN and CDR2 as SYDVKM. CDR3 length: 15 residues. The CDR3 spells CASSTGLGRPPGYTF. CDR3 nucleotide sequence: TGTGCCAGCAGTACCGGTCTGGGGCGCCCGCCTGGCTACACCTTC.

This rearrangement joins TRBV4-3 to TRBJ2-7; tentatively, D is TRBD2 (6 bases). Trimming removed 3 bases from V and 2 bases from J, with 14 bases in between. CDR3 length: 15 residues. CDR1 is LGHNA, CDR2 YSLEER, per germline. The DNA of the CDR3 is TGCGCCAGCAGCCAGGTAGCGGACATAACCTACGAGCAGTACTTC. Its translation is CASSQVADITYEQYF.

The chain links TRBV5-4 to TRBJ1-1; TRBD1 is a possible D gene (5 bases). The length of the CDR3 is 14 residues. CDR1 SGHNT and CDR2 YYREEE come from the germline V gene (reference sequence). The CDR3 bases are TGTGCATCCAACGGGGGGATACGCAACACTGAAGCTTTCTTT. This translates into CASNGGIRNTEAFF.

The V and J genes are TRBV6-5 and TRBJ2-7; D is uncertain. The CDR3 sequence is 13 residues long. V was shortened by 7 bases and J by 4 bases, with 14 bases between the two germline ends. Germline assignment: CDR1 MNHEY and CDR2 SVGAGI. The CDR3 loop reads CASMIGPKYEQYF. In nucleotides, the CDR3 is TGTGCCAGCATGATTGGCCCTAAATACGAGCAGTACTTC.

A note on this clone: This specimen includes other DNA sequences encoding the same CDR3. This chain uses TRBV11-2 with TRBJ2-7; D is perhaps TRBD2 (5 bases). Germline CDR1 reads SGHAT; CDR2 reads FQNNGV. V lost 1 base, J lost 2 bases, and 6 bases lay in between. This CDR3 comprises 13 residues. The CDR3 bases are TGTGCCAGCAGCTTAGCCGGGACCTACGAGCAGTACTTC. This gives the protein CASSLAGTYEQYF.

The gene calls are TRBV11-2 and TRBJ2-4, with D possibly being TRBD2 (5 bases). CDR1 and CDR2 (germline): SGHAT, FQNNGV. V was shortened by 4 bases and J by 8 bases, with 21 bases between the two germline ends. This CDR3 comprises 16 residues. CDR3: CASSSRFIGSPDIQYF. As DNA, the CDR3 is TGTGCCAGCAGCTCGCGATTCATTGGGAGCCCGGACATTCAGTACTTC.

The J gene is TRBJ2-5, the V gene TRBV5-5; 7 positions agree with TRBD1. V shed 3 bases and J 2 bases; nucleotides not matched to a gene: 7. The CDR3 covers 15 residues. The germline gives CDR1 SGHKS, CDR2 YYEKEE (reference sequence). The CDR3 sequence: CASSWRQGPQETQYF. CDR3 sequence (DNA): TGTGCCAGCAGCTGGAGACAGGGACCGCAAGAGACCCAGTACTTC.

With regard to this clone: This sample also contains other DNA sequences that code for the same CDR3. This chain joins TRBV5-1 and TRBJ2-1; 10 nucleotides align to TRBD2. This CDR3 is built from 15 residues. J lost 5 bases, V lost 2 bases, and 4 bases had no gene match. Germline V gene sequence: CDR1 SGHRS, CDR2 YFSETQ. In nucleotides, the CDR3 is TGCGCCAGCAGCTTAAGGACTAGCGGAGACAATGAGCAGTTCTTC. Residues: CASSLRTSGDNEQFF.